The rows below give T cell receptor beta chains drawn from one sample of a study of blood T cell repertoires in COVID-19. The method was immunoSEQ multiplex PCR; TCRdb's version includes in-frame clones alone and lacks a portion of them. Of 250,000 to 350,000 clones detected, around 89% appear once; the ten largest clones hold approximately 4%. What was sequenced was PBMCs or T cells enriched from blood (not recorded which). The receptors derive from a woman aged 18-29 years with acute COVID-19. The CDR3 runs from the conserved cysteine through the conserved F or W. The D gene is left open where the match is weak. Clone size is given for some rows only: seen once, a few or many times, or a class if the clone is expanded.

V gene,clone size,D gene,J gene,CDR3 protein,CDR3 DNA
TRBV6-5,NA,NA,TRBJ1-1,CASRVQVNTEAFF,TGTGCCAGCAGGGTACAGGTGAACACTGAAGCTTTCTTT
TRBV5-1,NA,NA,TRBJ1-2,CASSLAQGSGYTF,TGCGCCAGCAGCTTGGCCCAGGGGAGCGGCTACACCTTC
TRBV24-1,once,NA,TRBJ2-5,CATSDFSGNQETQYF,TGTGCCACCAGTGATTTTTCAGGGAACCAAGAGACCCAGTACTTC
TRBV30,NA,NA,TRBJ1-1,CAWSRQGGSEAFF,TGTGCCTGGAGTCGGCAGGGAGGGTCTGAAGCTTTCTTT
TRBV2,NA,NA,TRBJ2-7,CASRPGHFVGSF,TGTGCCAGCAGGCCGGGACACTTCGTGGGGTCTTTC
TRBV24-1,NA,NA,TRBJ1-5,CATHRPVSNQPQHF,TGTGCCACCCATCGTCCGGTTAGCAATCAGCCCCAGCATTTT
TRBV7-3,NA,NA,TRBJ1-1,CASSHTGGKAEAFF,TGTGCCAGCAGCCACACTGGGGGCAAGGCTGAAGCTTTCTTT
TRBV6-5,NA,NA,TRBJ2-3,CASSYGPWGPDTQYF,TGTGCCAGCAGTTACGGACCGTGGGGGCCAGATACGCAGTATTTT
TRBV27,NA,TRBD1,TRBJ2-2,CASSWDRADTGELFF,TGTGCCAGCAGTTGGGACAGGGCGGACACCGGGGAGCTGTTTTTT
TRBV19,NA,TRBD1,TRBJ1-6,CASSIAGQGDSPLHF,TGTGCCAGTAGTATTGCAGGACAGGGGGATTCACCCCTCCACTTT
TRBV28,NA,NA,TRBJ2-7,CASNPGTLPYEQYF,TGTGCCAGCAACCCCGGGACACTGCCCTACGAGCAGTACTTC
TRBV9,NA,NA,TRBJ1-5,CASSEGNQPQHF,TGTGCCAGCAGCGAGGGGAATCAGCCCCAGCATTTT
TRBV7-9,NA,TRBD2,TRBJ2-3,CASSSSSGRDPDTQYF,TGTGCCAGCAGCTCGTCTAGCGGGAGGGATCCAGATACGCAGTATTTT
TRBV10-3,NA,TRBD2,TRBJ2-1,CAISEQLAGVNEQFF,TGTGCCATCAGTGAGCAGCTAGCGGGAGTAAATGAGCAGTTCTTC
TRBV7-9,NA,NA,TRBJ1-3,CASSEQGSGNTIYF,TGTGCCAGCAGCGAACAGGGCTCTGGAAACACCATATATTTT
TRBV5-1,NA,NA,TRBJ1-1,CASKIEQNTEAFF,TGCGCCAGCAAAATTGAGCAGAACACTGAAGCTTTCTTT
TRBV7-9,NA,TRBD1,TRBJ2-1,CASSLIQGANEQFF,TGTGCCAGCAGCTTAATCCAGGGGGCTAATGAGCAGTTCTTC
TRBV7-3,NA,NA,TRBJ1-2,CASSSALNYGYTF,TGTGCCAGCAGCTCTGCACTAAACTATGGCTACACCTTC
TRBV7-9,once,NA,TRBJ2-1,CASSPPWIALTHNEQFF,TGTGCCAGCAGCCCCCCCTGGATAGCGCTCACCCACAATGAGCAGTTCTTC
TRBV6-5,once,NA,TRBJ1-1,CASSYLGLPRDTEAFF,TGTGCCAGCAGTTACCTAGGTCTACCCCGGGACACTGAAGCTTTCTTT
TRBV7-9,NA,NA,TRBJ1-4,CASSLEGLRNEKLFF,TGTGCCAGCAGCCTAGAGGGGCTCAGGAATGAAAAACTGTTTTTT
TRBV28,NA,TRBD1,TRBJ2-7,CASRITGTGGEQYF,TGTGCCAGCAGGATTACCGGGACAGGGGGCGAGCAGTACTTC
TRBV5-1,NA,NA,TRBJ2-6,CASSFTSGLSGANVLTF,TGCGCCAGCAGCTTCACCAGCGGGCTGTCTGGGGCCAACGTCCTGACTTTC
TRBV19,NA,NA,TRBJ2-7,CASSIKAGYHTSYEQYF,TGTGCCAGTAGTATAAAGGCAGGGTATCACACCTCCTACGAGCAGTACTTC
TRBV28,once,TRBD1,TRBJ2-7,CASSYTSGTGADEQYF,TGTGCCAGCAGTTACACCTCCGGGACAGGGGCGGACGAGCAGTACTTC
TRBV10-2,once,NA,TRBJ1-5,CASGGGRNNQPQHF,TGCGCCAGCGGTGGAGGGAGGAACAATCAGCCCCAGCATTTT
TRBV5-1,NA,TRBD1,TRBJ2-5,CASRLKGQTSQETQYF,TGCGCCAGCCGCTTAAAGGGACAGACCTCCCAAGAGACCCAGTACTTC
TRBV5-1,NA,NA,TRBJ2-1,CASSFEGDSSYNEQFF,TGCGCCAGCAGCTTTGAGGGAGATAGCTCCTACAATGAGCAGTTCTTC
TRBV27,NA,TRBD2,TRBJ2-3,CASSSLGAGDKDTQYF,TGTGCCAGCAGTTCCCTGGGAGCGGGAGATAAAGATACGCAGTATTTT
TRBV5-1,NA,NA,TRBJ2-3,CASSAETRSAQYF,TGCGCCAGCAGCGCCGAGACCAGGTCGGCGCAGTATTTT
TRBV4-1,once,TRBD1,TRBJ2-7,CASSPLGDRGPPGRGHEQYF,TGCGCCAGCAGCCCACTCGGGGACAGGGGTCCCCCGGGGCGCGGCCACGAGCAGTACTTC
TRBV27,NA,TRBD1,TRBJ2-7,CASSLRQGIVYEQYF,TGTGCCAGCAGTTTACGACAGGGAATCGTCTACGAGCAGTACTTC
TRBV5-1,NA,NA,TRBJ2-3,CASSLPRGLFDTQYF,TGCGCCAGCAGCTTGCCCCGTGGACTCTTTGATACGCAGTATTTT
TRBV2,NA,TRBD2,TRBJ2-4,CASSETGLYLPAAKNIQYF,TGTGCCAGCAGTGAAACGGGACTATACTTACCCGCCGCCAAAAACATTCAGTACTTC
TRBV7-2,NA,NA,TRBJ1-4,CASSLWAGTNEKLFF,TGTGCCAGCAGCTTATGGGCAGGGACTAATGAAAAACTGTTTTTT